What follows is one T cell receptor beta chain and its context. What it binds is not known. TCRdb's table, derived via immunoSEQ multiplex PCR, lists solely in-frame clones and lacks some. The sample has approximately 99,000 clones, 89% seen once. After autologous stem cell transplantation all patients relapsed, and prior brentuximab vedotin exposure differed between cohorts. These data belong to a study of PD-1 blockade in classical Hodgkin lymphoma. The study's findings and limits: Among the patients, those starting nivolumab under 1 year after ASCT were excluded.

The clonotype originates from a human donor with classical Hodgkin lymphoma. The sequences come from peripheral blood mononuclear cells (PBMCs), collected before the second cycle of nivolumab.

This CDR3 is CASSEAQGAKAFF. DNA of the CDR3: TGTGCCAGCAGTGAAGCGCAGGGGGCTAAAGCTTTCTTT. The J gene is TRBJ1-1, the V gene TRBV6-1; 8 bases are a match to TRBD1. J gave up 9 bases and V 0 bases, and 3 bases lay outside the gene matches. This CDR3 region has 13 residues. CDR1 and CDR2 (germline): MNHNS, SASEGT.